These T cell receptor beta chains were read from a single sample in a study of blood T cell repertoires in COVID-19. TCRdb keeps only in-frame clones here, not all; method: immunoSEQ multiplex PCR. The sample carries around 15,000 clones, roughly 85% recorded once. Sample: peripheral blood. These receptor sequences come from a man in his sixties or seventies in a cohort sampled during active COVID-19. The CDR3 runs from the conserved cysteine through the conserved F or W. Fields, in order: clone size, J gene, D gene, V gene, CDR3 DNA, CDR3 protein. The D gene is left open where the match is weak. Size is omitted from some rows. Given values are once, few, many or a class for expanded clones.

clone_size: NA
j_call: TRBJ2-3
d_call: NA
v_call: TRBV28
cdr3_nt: TGTGCCAGCAGTTTTCATATCGGCGGTGCGCTGTATACGCAGTATTTT
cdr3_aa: CASSFHIGGALYTQYF

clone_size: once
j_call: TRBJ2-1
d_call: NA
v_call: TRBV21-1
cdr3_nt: TGTGCCAGAGGGGGGTCCACCCCGGGACTAGCGGGAGGGCCCTCCTACAATGAGCAGTTCTTC
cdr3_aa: CARGGSTPGLAGGPSYNEQFF

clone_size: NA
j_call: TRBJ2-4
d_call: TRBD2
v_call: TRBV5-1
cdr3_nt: TGCGCCAGCAGCCTGGGACTAGCGGGTGCGAACATTCAGTACTTC
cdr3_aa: CASSLGLAGANIQYF

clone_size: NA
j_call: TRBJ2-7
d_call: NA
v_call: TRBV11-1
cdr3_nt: TGTGCCAGCAGCTTATTTCCGAGCTCCTACGAGCAGTACTTC
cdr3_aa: CASSLFPSSYEQYF

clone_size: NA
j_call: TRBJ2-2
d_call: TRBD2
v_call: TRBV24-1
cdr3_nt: TGTGCCACCAGTGATTTTGGGGGGGCGAACACCGGGGAGCTGTTTTTT
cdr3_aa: CATSDFGGANTGELFF

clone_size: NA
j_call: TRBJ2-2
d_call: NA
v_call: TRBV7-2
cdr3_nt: TGTGCCAGCAGCTTAGCGCTGGGGCGCGGCACCGGGGAGCTGTTTTTT
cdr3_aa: CASSLALGRGTGELFF

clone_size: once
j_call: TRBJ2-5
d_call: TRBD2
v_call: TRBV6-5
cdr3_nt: TGTGCCAGCAGTTACAATAGCGGGCAAGAGACCCAGTACTTC
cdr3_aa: CASSYNSGQETQYF

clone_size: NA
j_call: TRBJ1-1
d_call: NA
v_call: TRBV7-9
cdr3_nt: TGTGCCAGCAGCTTAGGGTCGCAGGGCACTGAAGCTTTCTTT
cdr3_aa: CASSLGSQGTEAFF

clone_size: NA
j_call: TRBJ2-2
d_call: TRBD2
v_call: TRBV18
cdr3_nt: TGTGCCAGCTCACAGCGGGAGAGGAGGACCGGGGAGCTGTTTTTT
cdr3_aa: CASSQRERRTGELFF

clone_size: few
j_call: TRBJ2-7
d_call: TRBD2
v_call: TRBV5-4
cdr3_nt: TGTGCCAGCCGTCCTAGCGGATCCAAATACGAGCAGTACTTC
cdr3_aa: CASRPSGSKYEQYF

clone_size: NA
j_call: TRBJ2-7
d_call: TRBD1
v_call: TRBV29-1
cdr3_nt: TGCAGCGTTGCAGCCGGGACAGGGCACGACGAGCAGTACTTC
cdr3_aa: CSVAAGTGHDEQYF

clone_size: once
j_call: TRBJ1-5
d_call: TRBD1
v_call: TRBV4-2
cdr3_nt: TGTGCCAGCAGCCAAGCCGGACAGGGGGCTAATCAGCCCCAGCATTTT
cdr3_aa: CASSQAGQGANQPQHF

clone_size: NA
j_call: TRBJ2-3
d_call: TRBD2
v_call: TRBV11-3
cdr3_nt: TGTGCCAGCAGCTCCAGAGTAGCGGGGAGCACAGATACGCAGTATTTT
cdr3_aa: CASSSRVAGSTDTQYF

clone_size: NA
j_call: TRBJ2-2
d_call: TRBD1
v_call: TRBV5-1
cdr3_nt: TGCGCCAGTTCGACAGGGGGCGCAAACACCGGGGAGCTGTTTTTT
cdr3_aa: CASSTGGANTGELFF

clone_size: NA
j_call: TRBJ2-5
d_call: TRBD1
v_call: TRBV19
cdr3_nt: TGTGCCAGTAGTATTGGAGTTCGGCAGGGGGTCCGAGAGACCCAGTACTTC
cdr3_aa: CASSIGVRQGVRETQYF

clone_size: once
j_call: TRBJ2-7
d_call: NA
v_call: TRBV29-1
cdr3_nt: TGCAGCGTTGCACAGACCTACGAGCAGTACTTC
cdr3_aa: CSVAQTYEQYF

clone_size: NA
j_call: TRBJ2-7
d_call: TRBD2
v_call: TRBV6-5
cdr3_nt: TGTGCCAGCAGTAATGCTAGCGGGGGGCCCTACGAGCAGTACTTC
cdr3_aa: CASSNASGGPYEQYF

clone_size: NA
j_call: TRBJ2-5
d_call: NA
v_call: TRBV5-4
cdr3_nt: TGTGCCAGCAGCGGGGGGGAGACCCAGTACTTC
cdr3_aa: CASSGGETQYF

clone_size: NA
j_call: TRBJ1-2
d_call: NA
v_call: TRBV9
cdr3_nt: TGTGCCAGCAGCGTTCCCCCAGACTATGGCTACACCTTC
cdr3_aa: CASSVPPDYGYTF